These 18 T cell receptor beta chains were all obtained from the same sample, sequenced in a study of identifying expanded T cells in peripheral blood. The table came from immunoSEQ multiplex PCR; TCRdb's copy has only in-frame clones and leaves some out. The data hold 100,000 to 150,000 clones, with 86% observed a single time. The sample consisted of blood. Receptors were obtained from a person aged 18 to 75 in good health.

The V call is TRBV7-2, the J call TRBJ1-2, with TRBD1 as a possible D gene (5 bases). The germline CDR1 and CDR2 sequences are SGHTA and FQGNSA. This CDR3 is built from 14 residues. The V end was cut by 2 bases, the J end by 4 bases, with 11 bases between. CDR3 sequence (DNA): TGTGCCAGCAGCTTATCCTGGGACGCCTATGGCTACACCTTC. Encoded protein: CASSLSWDAYGYTF.

The genes are TRBV27 and TRBJ1-1, with 10 bases fitting TRBD1. The CDR3 spans 14 residues. Trimming removed 4 bases from V and 1 base from J; junction bases left unmatched: 0. Looked up from germline, CDR1 is MNHEY and CDR2 is SMNVEV (reference sequence). Here the CDR3 reads CASSWTGGNTEAFF. The CDR3 nucleotides are TGTGCCAGCAGTTGGACAGGGGGGAACACTGAAGCTTTCTTT.

V gene TRBV5-1 combines with J gene TRBJ2-1; TRBD1 matches 7 bases. CDR1 and CDR2 (germline): SGHRS, YFSETQ. The J segment lost 3 bases and the V segment lost 3 bases, leaving 6 bases of the junction unmatched. The CDR3 sequence is 15 residues long. As DNA, the CDR3 is TGCGCCAGCAGCTCCACAGGGGTTGACTACAATGAGCAGTTCTTC. It is translated as CASSSTGVDYNEQFF.

This sequence joins TRBV7-9 and TRBJ1-3, with 7 positions matching TRBD1. J lost 6 bases, V lost 5 bases, and 7 bases had no gene match. The CDR3 totals 14 residues. Looked up from germline, CDR1 is SEHNR and CDR2 is FQNEAQ (reference sequence). CDR3 loop: CASSLPRGENTIYF. The CDR3 nucleotides are TGTGCCAGCAGCCTCCCCAGGGGGGAAAACACCATATATTTT.

This clone was detected only a few times. V usage is TRBV11-2 and J usage is TRBJ2-4, with D hard to call. The CDR3 loop spans 15 amino acids. With 1 base removed from V and 6 bases from J, the gap between germline ends came to 13 bases. Germline V gene data show CDR1 as SGHAT and CDR2 as FQNNGV. The CDR3 DNA reads as TGTGCCAGCAGCTTAGTCCCGTTTGGGGTAAACATTCAGTACTTC. It translates to CASSLVPFGVNIQYF. The variable domain in full, completed from reference TRBV11-2 and TRBJ2-4, reads EAGVAQSPRYKIIEKRQSVAFWCNPISGHATLYWYQQILGQGPKLLIQFQNNGVVDDSQLPKDRFSAERLKGVDSTLKIQPAKLEDSAVYLCASSLVPFGVNIQYFGAGTRLSVL.

The chain uses TRBV13 and TRBJ2-3, with D perhaps matching TRBD1 (5 bases). This CDR3 is 14 amino acids long. Germline assignment: CDR1 PRHDT and CDR2 FYEKMQ (reference sequence). Trimming removed 5 bases from V and 1 base from J, with 10 bases in between. The CDR3 loop is CASSDSSRTDTQYF. CDR3 nucleotides: TGTGCCAGCAGCGACAGTTCGCGCACAGATACGCAGTATTTT.

The V gene is TRBV7-9, the J gene TRBJ2-1; either TRBD1 or TRBD2 may supply D (5 bases each). CDR1 and CDR2 from the germline V gene are SEHNR and FQNEAQ (reference sequence). V gave up 4 bases and J gave up 12 bases, with 16 bases separating them. The CDR3 sequence is 13 residues long. In DNA form, the CDR3 reads TGTGCCAGCAGCTCAATGACCGGGACCCCGCAGTTCTTC. Translated: CASSSMTGTPQFF.

V and J are TRBV5-8 and TRBJ1-4; D perhaps matches TRBD1 (6 bases). CDR1 is SGHTS and CDR2 is YDEGEE in the germline V gene. The length of the CDR3 is 16 residues. V shed 3 bases and J shed 0 bases, with 12 bases lying between them. This CDR3 reads CASSYGNRATNEKLFF. The CDR3 DNA is TGTGCCAGCAGCTATGGGAACAGGGCAACTAATGAAAAACTGTTTTTT.

This clone was found once. The V gene is TRBV7-9, the J gene TRBJ2-7, with D tentatively TRBD1 (6 bases). CDR1 is SEHNR and CDR2 is FQNEAQ in the germline V gene (reference sequence). Trimming cost V 1 base and J 0 bases, with 16 bases left between them. This CDR3 comprises 17 residues. CDR3 nucleotide sequence: TGTGCCAGCAGCTTAGTAAAAGGCTACAGGGACTCCTACGAGCAGTACTTC. This codes for CASSLVKGYRDSYEQYF.

The chain couples TRBV5-6 to TRBJ2-7, with D perhaps assigned TRBD1 or TRBD2 (5 bases each). The ends were cut back, 4 bases at V and 9 bases at J, with 14 bases in the middle. Germline loops: CDR1 SGHDT, CDR2 YYEEEE. The CDR3 has 12 amino acids. The CDR3 sequence is CASSRDVEGQYF. CDR3 in DNA: TGTGCCAGCAGCCGGGACGTCGAGGGGCAGTACTTC.

This clone was seen a single time. The chain links TRBV7-3 to TRBJ2-3; D is perhaps TRBD2 (6 bases). Trimming took off 4 bases at V and 0 bases at J, with 8 bases between the two ends. The CDR3 extends over 14 amino acids. Germline loops: CDR1 SGHTA, CDR2 FQGTGA. For the CDR3, the DNA is TGTGCCAGCAGCTCAGGGACTAGCACAGATACGCAGTATTTT. Protein sequence: CASSSGTSTDTQYF.

The chain links TRBV19 to TRBJ1-5, with TRBD1 as a possible D gene (6 bases). V shed 1 base and J shed 1 base, with 14 bases lying between them. The CDR3 is made up of 17 amino acids. The germline V gene encodes CDR1 LNHDA and CDR2 SQIVND (reference sequence). DNA for the CDR3: TGTGCCAGTAGTATAGCCCGGACAGCAATGAGCAATCAGCCCCAGCATTTT. It specifies CASSIARTAMSNQPQHF.

This sequence joins TRBV7-9 and TRBJ2-5; 9 nucleotides align to TRBD1. Germline assignment: CDR1 SEHNR and CDR2 FQNEAQ (reference sequence). Losses at the gene ends were 5 bases for V and 5 bases for J; bases not matched to a gene: 6. CDR3 length: 14 amino acids. The CDR3 DNA reads TGTGCCAGCAGCCTAGGGACAGGGCGGGAGACCCAGTACTTC. This sequence encodes CASSLGTGRETQYF.

The chain carries TRBV29-1 and TRBJ2-1; no clear D gene. The CDR3 sequence is 14 residues long. The germline V gene encodes CDR1 SQVTM and CDR2 ANQGSEA. The V end lost 0 bases, the J end lost 7 bases, and 13 bases lay between the germline ends. The CDR3 DNA follows: TGCAGCGTTGAAGATCCCCTTGCGACGAATGAGCAGTTCTTC. It encodes CSVEDPLATNEQFF.

The CDR3 spells CASSPSAYEQYF. The CDR3 DNA reads TGTGCCAGCAGTCCCAGCGCCTACGAGCAGTACTTC. The chain recombines TRBV25-1 with TRBJ2-7; no clear D. Germline values: CDR1 MGHDK, CDR2 SYGVNS. V was pared by 5 bases and J by 2 bases, with 7 bases between. This CDR3 spans 12 amino acids.

This chain links TRBV6-5 with TRBJ1-1; D might be TRBD1 (6 bases). This CDR3 is built from 15 residues. Germline CDR1 and CDR2: MNHEY and SVGAGI. V was pared by 1 base and J by 1 base, with 10 bases between. The CDR3 reads CASSYFGGPNTEAFF. The CDR3 nucleotides read TGTGCCAGCAGTTACTTTGGGGGGCCGAACACTGAAGCTTTCTTT.

This chain links TRBV7-2 with TRBJ1-2, with 7 bases fitting TRBD1. The CDR3 is 13 residues long. Per the germline V gene, CDR1 is SGHTA and CDR2 is FQGNSA. After removal of 5 bases from V and 7 bases from J, the junction contained 7 bases not matched to a gene. The CDR3 region has the DNA TGTGCCAGCAGCGTCGGGACAGCTGCTGGCTACACCTTC. This sequence encodes CASSVGTAAGYTF.

This clone has just a few counts. V is TRBV4-1 and J is TRBJ2-5, with TRBD2 identical over 9 bases. CDR3 length equals 18 residues. The germline V gene encodes CDR1 MGHRA and CDR2 YSYEKL. The V segment lost 5 bases and the J segment 2 bases; nucleotides outside the gene matches: 15. CDR3 nucleotide sequence: TGCGCCAGCAGCTGGGGGCCTGTAAGTAGCGGGGGTCAAGAGACCCAGTACTTC. Amino acid sequence: CASSWGPVSSGGQETQYF.